This is a list of T cell receptor beta chains from one sample in a study of blood T cell repertoires in COVID-19. Produced via immunoSEQ multiplex PCR; TCRdb's table is partial and in-frame only. The sample shows approximately 200,000 clones, roughly 80% of them seen only once. Sequencing input: PBMCs or T cells enriched from blood (not recorded which). The origin of the receptors is a man between 35 and 55 years old who had recovered from COVID-19. CDR3s include the opening cysteine and the closing phenylalanine or tryptophan.

TRBV7-2	TRBJ2-2	CASSRTVTGELFF
TRBV28	TRBJ2-3	CASSFAGREITDTQYF
TRBV2	TRBJ2-2	CASSDQGARTGELFF
TRBV3-1/TRBV3-2	TRBJ2-3	CASSHGGLAGARADTQYF
TRBV6-6	TRBJ2-7	CASSRQRNNYEQYF
TRBV2	TRBJ2-5	CASSILETQYF
TRBV10-3	TRBJ1-2	CAITGTGEYGYTF
TRBV12-3/TRBV12-4	TRBJ1-2	CASSWDSNYGYTF
TRBV11-2	TRBJ1-2	CASSFGRRDRVDGYTF
TRBV3-1/TRBV3-2	TRBJ1-3	CASSQDVAISGNTIYF
TRBV7-9	TRBJ2-2	CASSLSAGGSGELFF
TRBV24-1	TRBJ1-5	CATSDSGGTDNQPQHF
TRBV2	TRBJ1-1	CASNLMTGNTEAFF
TRBV25-1	TRBJ2-2	CASSATRQSATGELFF
TRBV4-1	TRBJ1-6	CASSQQFQGSTPLHF
TRBV7-2	TRBJ1-2	CASSLVVITTNYGYTF